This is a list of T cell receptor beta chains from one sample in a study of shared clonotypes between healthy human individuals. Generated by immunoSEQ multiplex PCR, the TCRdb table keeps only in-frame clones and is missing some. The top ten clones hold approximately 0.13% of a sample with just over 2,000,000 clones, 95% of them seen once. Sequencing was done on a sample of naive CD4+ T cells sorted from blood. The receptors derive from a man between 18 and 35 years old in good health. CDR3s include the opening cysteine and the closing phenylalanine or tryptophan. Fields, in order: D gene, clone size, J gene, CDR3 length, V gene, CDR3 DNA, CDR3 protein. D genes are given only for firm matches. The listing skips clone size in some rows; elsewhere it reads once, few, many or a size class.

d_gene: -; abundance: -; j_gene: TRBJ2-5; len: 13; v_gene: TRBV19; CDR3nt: TGTGCCAGTAGTATGAATAGGGGAGAGACCCAGTACTTC; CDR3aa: CASSMNRGETQYF
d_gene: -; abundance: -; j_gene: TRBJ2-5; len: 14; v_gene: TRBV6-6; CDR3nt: TGTGCCAGCAGCAGTGCCGGGGCAGTAGAGACCCAGTACTTC; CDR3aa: CASSSAGAVETQYF
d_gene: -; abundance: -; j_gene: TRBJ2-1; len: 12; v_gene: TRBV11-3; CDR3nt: TGTGCCAGCAGCTTAGAAGTGGGACCCCGGTTCTTC; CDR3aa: CASSLEVGPRFF
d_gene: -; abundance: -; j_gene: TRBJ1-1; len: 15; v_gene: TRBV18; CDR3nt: TGTGCCAGCTCACCACCGGGACGGACGAACACTGAAGCTTTCTTT; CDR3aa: CASSPPGRTNTEAFF
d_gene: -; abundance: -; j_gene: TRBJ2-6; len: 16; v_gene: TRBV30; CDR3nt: TGTGCCTGGAGTGTGATGGCCCTGCCTGGGGCCAACGTCCTGACTTTC; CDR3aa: CAWSVMALPGANVLTF
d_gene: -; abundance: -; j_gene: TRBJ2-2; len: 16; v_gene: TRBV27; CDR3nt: TGTGCCAGCAACGTTAGGGGCGGGACGAACACCGGGGAGCTGTTTTTT; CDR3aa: CASNVRGGTNTGELFF
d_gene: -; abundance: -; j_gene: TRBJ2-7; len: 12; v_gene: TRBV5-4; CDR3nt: TGTGCCAGCAGCGGGCAGGGTTACGAGCAGTACTTC; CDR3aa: CASSGQGYEQYF
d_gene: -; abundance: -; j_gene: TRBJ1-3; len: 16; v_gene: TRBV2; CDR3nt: TGTGCCAGCAGTGTAGCCGACCTATACTCTGGAAACACCATATATTTT; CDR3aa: CASSVADLYSGNTIYF
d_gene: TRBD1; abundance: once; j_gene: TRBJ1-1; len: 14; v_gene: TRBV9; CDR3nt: TGTGCCAGCAGTTGGACAGGGGCGGGGACTGAAGCTTTCTTT; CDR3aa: CASSWTGAGTEAFF
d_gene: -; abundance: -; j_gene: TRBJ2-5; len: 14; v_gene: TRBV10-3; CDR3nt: TGTGCCACGACGACTGGCCAAACCGGGGAGACCCAGTACTTC; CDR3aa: CATTTGQTGETQYF
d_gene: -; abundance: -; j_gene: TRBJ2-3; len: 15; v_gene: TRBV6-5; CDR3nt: TGTGCCAGCAGTTACTCGGGTAGCTCGTGGGATACGCAGTATTTT; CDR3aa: CASSYSGSSWDTQYF
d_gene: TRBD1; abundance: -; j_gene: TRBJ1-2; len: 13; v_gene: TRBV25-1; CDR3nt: TGTGCCAGCAGAGGACAGGGATACTATGGCTACACCTTC; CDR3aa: CASRGQGYYGYTF
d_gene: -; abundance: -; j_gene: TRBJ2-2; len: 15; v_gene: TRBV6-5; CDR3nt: TGTGCCAGCAGTTACTCTTTAGCAGGGACCGGGGAGCTGTTTTTT; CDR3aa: CASSYSLAGTGELFF
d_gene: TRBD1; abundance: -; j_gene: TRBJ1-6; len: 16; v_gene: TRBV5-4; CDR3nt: TGTGCCAGCAGCTTGGCGGATGCAGGGGGCGGATCACCCCTCCACTTT; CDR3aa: CASSLADAGGGSPLHF
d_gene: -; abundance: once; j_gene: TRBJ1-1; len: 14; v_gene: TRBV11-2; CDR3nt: TGTGCCAGCAGCTACGGCCGGGGATACACTGAAGCTTTCTTT; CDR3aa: CASSYGRGYTEAFF
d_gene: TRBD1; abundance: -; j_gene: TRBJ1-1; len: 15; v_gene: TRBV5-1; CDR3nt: TGCGCCAGCAGCTTGGGACAGGGTGGTCACACTGAAGCTTTCTTT; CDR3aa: CASSLGQGGHTEAFF
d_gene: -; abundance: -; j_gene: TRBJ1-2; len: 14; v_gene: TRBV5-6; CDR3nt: TGTGCCAGCAGCTTGGGGCGTCAGCTCTATGGCTACACCTTC; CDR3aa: CASSLGRQLYGYTF
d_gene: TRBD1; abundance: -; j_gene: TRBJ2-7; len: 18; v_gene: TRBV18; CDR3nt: TGTGCCAGCTCACCGACCACCGGGACAGGATTTGGGGAAGGGGAGCAGTACTTC; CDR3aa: CASSPTTGTGFGEGEQYF